Shown below are 14 T cell receptor beta chains from a single sample sequenced in a study of cytomegalovirus exposure and HLA in healthy donors. This PCR relied on a set of 60 Vbeta primers and 13 Jbeta primers. Some clones are missing from TCRdb's copy, which holds only in-frame ones; the method was immunoSEQ multiplex PCR. The sample has under 250,000 clones, approximately 79% seen once; the top ten hold roughly 1.6%. Sequencing input: PBMCs. Receptors were obtained from a man in his fifties in good health and CMV-seronegative.

This chain links TRBV7-2 with TRBJ2-3; D unresolved. Per the germline V gene, CDR1 is SGHTA and CDR2 is FQGNSA. The V gene lost 5 bases and the J gene lost 9 bases, with 9 bases spanning the gap. This CDR3 has 11 residues. CDR3 sequence: CASSGSKTQYF. The DNA for the CDR3 is TGTGCCAGCAGCGGCTCGAAGACGCAGTATTTT.

The V gene is TRBV28, the J gene TRBJ1-1, with D possibly TRBD1 on 6 matching bases. The V end lost 7 bases, the J end lost 4 bases, and 13 bases lay between the germline ends. The CDR3 spans 13 residues. The germline gives CDR1 MDHEN, CDR2 SYDVKM. CDR3: CASIRGGGTEAFF. The DNA for the CDR3 is TGTGCCAGCATACGGGGGGGCGGCACTGAAGCTTTCTTT.

This clone was counted only a few times. Other DNA sequences of this sample code for an identical CDR3. In nucleotides, the CDR3 is TGTGCCAGCAGCTTAGCCCGAGGGGGAGGGTCCTACGAGCAGTACTTC. Translation: CASSLARGGGSYEQYF. The V gene is TRBV11-2, the J gene TRBJ2-7, with TRBD2 as a possible D gene (7 bases). Germline assignment: CDR1 SGHAT and CDR2 FQNNGV. The V gene lost 1 base and the J gene lost 1 base, with 14 bases spanning the gap. The CDR3 spans 16 residues.

This chain connects TRBV18 to TRBJ2-3; no clear D gene. CDR3 length equals 15 residues. V dropped 6 bases and J dropped 1 base, with 14 bases sitting between them. The germline V gene has CDR1 KGHSH and CDR2 LQKENI. The CDR3 sequence: CASSPKTQGTDTQYF. The DNA for the CDR3 is TGTGCCAGCTCCCCGAAAACTCAGGGCACAGATACGCAGTATTTT.

This clone was detected only once. The chain recombines TRBV18 with TRBJ2-7; 10 bases align to TRBD1. Per the germline V gene, CDR1 is KGHSH and CDR2 is LQKENI. The CDR3 consists of 14 residues. V lost 2 bases, J lost 7 bases, and 5 bases stayed unmatched. In DNA form, the CDR3 reads TGTGCCAGCTCACCAGGGACAGGGGCCACGGAGCAGTACTTC. Amino acids: CASSPGTGATEQYF.

Worth noting for this clone: At the DNA level, this CDR3 is encoded by other sequences in the same sample as well. The V call is TRBV6-6, the J call TRBJ1-1; D is unresolved. The CDR3 covers 12 residues. V was trimmed by 7 bases and J by 4 bases, leaving 10 bases between them. CDR1 and CDR2 (germline): MNHNY, SVGAGI (reference sequence). The CDR3 protein is CASTPGGTEAFF. For the CDR3, the DNA is TGTGCCAGCACCCCAGGAGGCACTGAAGCTTTCTTT.

The chain carries TRBV30 and TRBJ2-3, with D perhaps matching TRBD1 (6 bases). CDR1 is GTSNPN and CDR2 is SVGIG in the germline V gene (reference sequence). The CDR3 length is 15 residues. V was shortened by 1 base and J by 1 base, with 12 bases between the two germline ends. CDR3 DNA: TGTGCCTGGAGTGCACAGGGTGTTGGCACAGATACGCAGTATTTT. Its translation: CAWSAQGVGTDTQYF. Full variable domain (outside the CDR3, taken from reference TRBV30 and TRBJ2-3): SQTIHQWPATLVQPVGSPLSLECTVEGTSNPNLYWYRQAAGRGLQLLFYSVGIGQISSEVPQNLSASRPQDRQFILSSKKLLLSDSGFYLCAWSAQGVGTDTQYFGPGTRLTVL.

V and J are TRBV7-2 and TRBJ2-3; D gene ambiguous. Germline values: CDR1 SGHTA, CDR2 FQGNSA. Trimming left V 6 bases short and J 5 bases short, with 9 bases between. The CDR3 covers 12 residues. The CDR3 region has the DNA TGTGCCAGCAGTTCCTCGGGAGATACGCAGTATTTT. Encoded protein: CASSSSGDTQYF.

This sequence joins TRBV28 and TRBJ1-2; TRBD1 might be the D (6 bases). This CDR3 has 13 amino acids. Germline V gene lookup returns CDR1 MDHEN and CDR2 SYDVKM. Trimming pared 4 bases from V and 8 bases from J, leaving 14 bases between. DNA of the CDR3: TGTGCCAGCAGTTACACAGGGTTTGGGGGCTACACCTTC. This encodes CASSYTGFGGYTF.

The chain employs TRBV7-2 and TRBJ2-2, with TRBD1 identical over 8 bases. Germline lookup yields CDR1 SGHTA and CDR2 FQGNSA. This CDR3 is built from 15 residues. Germline trimming cut 6 bases from V and 4 bases from J; bases unmatched to any gene: 7. The CDR3 here is CASSFGQGFTGELFF. The CDR3 coding sequence is TGTGCCAGCAGTTTTGGACAGGGTTTCACCGGGGAGCTGTTTTTT.

V is TRBV2 and J is TRBJ2-5; a possible D gene is TRBD2 (6 bases). The length of the CDR3 is 13 residues. Germline CDR1 SNHLY, CDR2 FYNNEI. Trimming shortened V by 6 bases and J by 5 bases, and 13 bases separated the two germline ends. As DNA, the CDR3 is TGTGCCAGCAGCCCTAGACTAGAGGAGACCCAGTACTTC. Amino acids: CASSPRLEETQYF.

J is TRBJ1-2 and V is TRBV6-5; 8 nucleotides align to TRBD1. Germline V lookup: CDR1 MNHEY, CDR2 SVGAGI. J lost 5 bases, V lost 6 bases, and 8 bases had no gene match. This CDR3 comprises 14 residues. The CDR3 is CASRLGTGDYGYTF. The CDR3 region has the DNA TGTGCCAGCAGATTGGGGACAGGAGATTATGGCTACACCTTC.

The rearrangement joins TRBV18 to TRBJ2-7; 8 bases map to TRBD1. Trimming cost V 5 bases and J 2 bases; bases outside gene matches: 8. The CDR3 has 15 residues. CDR1 is KGHSH and CDR2 is LQKENI in the germline V gene. In DNA form, the CDR3 reads TGTGCCAGCTCAGAGACCCGGGACAGGACCTACGAGCAGTACTTC. Translation: CASSETRDRTYEQYF.

The CDR3 DNA reads as TGTGCCAGCAGCCCTAGAATAGGTCAGCCCCAGCATTTT. Translating it yields CASSPRIGQPQHF. J is TRBJ1-5 and V is TRBV28, with no clear D. CDR1 MDHEN and CDR2 SYDVKM come from the germline V gene. CDR3 length equals 13 residues. Trimming stripped 6 bases from V and 6 bases from J, with 12 bases between.